Detailed here is one T cell receptor beta chain. The antigen is undetermined. The entry originates in a study of shared clonotypes between healthy human individuals. About the research overall: Researchers assigned three CD4 naive, three CD4 memory, two CD8 naive and one CD8 memory plate to each donor. Study conclusions and caveats: Clonotype sharing across several donors was observed for around 5.1% of naive CD4 clonotypes.

The CDR3 covers 15 residues. The V end was cut by 4 bases, the J end by 0 bases, with 11 bases between. Germline loops: CDR1 SGHDT, CDR2 YYEEEE. Naive CD8 cells comprised CD45RO-negative, CCR7-positively selected cells, excluding terminally differentiated effector memory CD45RA+ cells. Sequencing used immunoSEQ multiplex PCR; TCRdb keeps in-frame clones, though not all of them. The table has roughly 2.1 million clones, roughly 91% seen once. Sequenced sample: naive CD8+ T cells from PBMCs. The chain links TRBV5-6 to TRBJ2-4; a possible D gene is TRBD1 (5 bases). The receptor's source is a man aged 18 to 35 in good health. Some clones in this sample may be carry-over from other donors' samples. The CDR3 region is CASSESTEAKNIQYF. DNA for the CDR3: TGTGCCAGCAGCGAGTCGACAGAAGCCAAAAACATTCAGTACTTC.